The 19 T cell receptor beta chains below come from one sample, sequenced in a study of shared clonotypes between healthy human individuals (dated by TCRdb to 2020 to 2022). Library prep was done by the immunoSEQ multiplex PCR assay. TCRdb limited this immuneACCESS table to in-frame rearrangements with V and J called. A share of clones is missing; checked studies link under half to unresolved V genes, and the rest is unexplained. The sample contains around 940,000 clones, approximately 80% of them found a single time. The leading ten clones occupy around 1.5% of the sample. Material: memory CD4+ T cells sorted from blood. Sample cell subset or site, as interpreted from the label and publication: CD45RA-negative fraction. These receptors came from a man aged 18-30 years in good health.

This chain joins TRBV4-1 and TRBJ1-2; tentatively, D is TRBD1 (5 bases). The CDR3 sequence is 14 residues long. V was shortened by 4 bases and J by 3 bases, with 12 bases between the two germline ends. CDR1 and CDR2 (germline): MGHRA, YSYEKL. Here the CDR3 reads CASSLGADDYGYTF. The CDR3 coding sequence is TGCGCCAGCAGCCTCGGGGCGGATGACTATGGCTACACCTTC.

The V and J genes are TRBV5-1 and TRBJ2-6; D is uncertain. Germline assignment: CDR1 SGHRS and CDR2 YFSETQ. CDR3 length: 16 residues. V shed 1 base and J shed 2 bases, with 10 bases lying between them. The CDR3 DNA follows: TGCGCCAGCAGCTTGCAGGTAGTCGCTGGGGCCAACGTCCTGACTTTC. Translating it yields CASSLQVVAGANVLTF.

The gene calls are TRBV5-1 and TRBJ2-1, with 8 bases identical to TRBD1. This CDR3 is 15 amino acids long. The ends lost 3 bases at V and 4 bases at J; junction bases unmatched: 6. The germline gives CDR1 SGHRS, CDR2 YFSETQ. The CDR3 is CASSSGTGHYNEQFF. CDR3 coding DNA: TGCGCCAGCAGCTCCGGGACAGGCCATTACAATGAGCAGTTCTTC.

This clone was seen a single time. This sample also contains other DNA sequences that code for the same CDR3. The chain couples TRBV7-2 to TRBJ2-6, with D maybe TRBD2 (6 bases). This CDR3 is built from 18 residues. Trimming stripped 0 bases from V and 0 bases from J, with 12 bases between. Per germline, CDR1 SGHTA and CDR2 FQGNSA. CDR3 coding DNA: TGTGCCAGCAGCTTAGCGGGGACTTTATCCTCTGGGGCCAACGTCCTGACTTTC. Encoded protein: CASSLAGTLSSGANVLTF.

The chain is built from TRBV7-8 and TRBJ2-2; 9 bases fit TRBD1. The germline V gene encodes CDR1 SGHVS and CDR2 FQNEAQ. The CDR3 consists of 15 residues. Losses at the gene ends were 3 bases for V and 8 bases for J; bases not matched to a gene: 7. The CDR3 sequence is CASSFRTGAVGELFF. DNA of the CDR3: TGTGCCAGCAGCTTTCGGACAGGGGCGGTAGGGGAGCTGTTTTTT. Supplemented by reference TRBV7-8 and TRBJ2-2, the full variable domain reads GAGVSQSPRYKVAKRGQDVALRCDPISGHVSLFWYQQALGQGPEFLTYFQNEAQLDKSGLPSDRFFAERPEGSVSTLKIQRTQQEDSAVYLCASSFRTGAVGELFFGEGSRLTVL.

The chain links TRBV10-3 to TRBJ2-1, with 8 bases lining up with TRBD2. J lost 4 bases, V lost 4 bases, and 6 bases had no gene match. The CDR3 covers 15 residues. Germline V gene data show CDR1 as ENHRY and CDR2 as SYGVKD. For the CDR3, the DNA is TGTGCCATCAGTGGGATGACTAGCGAGTACAATGAGCAGTTCTTC. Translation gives CAISGMTSEYNEQFF.

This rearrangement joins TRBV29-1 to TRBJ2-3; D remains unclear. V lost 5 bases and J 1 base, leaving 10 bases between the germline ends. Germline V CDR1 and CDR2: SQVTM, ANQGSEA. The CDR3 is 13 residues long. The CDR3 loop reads CSVQPPGTDTQYF. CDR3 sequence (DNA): TGCAGCGTTCAACCCCCCGGCACAGATACGCAGTATTTT.

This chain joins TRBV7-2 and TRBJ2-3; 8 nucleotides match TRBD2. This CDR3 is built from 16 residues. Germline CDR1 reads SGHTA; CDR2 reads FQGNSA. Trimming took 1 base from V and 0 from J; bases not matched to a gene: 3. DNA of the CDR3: TGTGCCAGCAGCTTAGTGGCTAGCGGGAGCACAGATACGCAGTATTTT. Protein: CASSLVASGSTDTQYF.

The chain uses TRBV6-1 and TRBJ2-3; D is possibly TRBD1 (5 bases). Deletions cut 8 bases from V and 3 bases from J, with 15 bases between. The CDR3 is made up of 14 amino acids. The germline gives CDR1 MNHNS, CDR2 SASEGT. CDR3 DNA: TGTGCCAGCGCCCTTGGGGCTAAGACAGATACGCAGTATTTT. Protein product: CASALGAKTDTQYF.

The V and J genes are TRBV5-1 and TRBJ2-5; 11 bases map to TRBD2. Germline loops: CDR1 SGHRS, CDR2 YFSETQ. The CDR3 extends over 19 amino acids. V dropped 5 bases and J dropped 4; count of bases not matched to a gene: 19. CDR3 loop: CASRRGTGTTSGKAETQYF. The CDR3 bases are TGCGCCAGCAGGCGAGGGACGGGCACGACTAGCGGGAAGGCAGAGACCCAGTACTTC.

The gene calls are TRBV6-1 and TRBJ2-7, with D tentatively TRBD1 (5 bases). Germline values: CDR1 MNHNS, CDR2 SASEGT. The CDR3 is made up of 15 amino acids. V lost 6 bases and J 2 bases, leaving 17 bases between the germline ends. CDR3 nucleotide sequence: TGTGCCAGCAGCCAAGACAGAATCAAAACCTACGAGCAGTACTTC. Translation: CASSQDRIKTYEQYF.

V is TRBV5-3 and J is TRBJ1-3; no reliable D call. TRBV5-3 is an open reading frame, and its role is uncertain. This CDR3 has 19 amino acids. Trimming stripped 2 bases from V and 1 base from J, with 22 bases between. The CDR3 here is CARSLLNLSASGSGNTIYF. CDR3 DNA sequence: TGTGCCAGAAGCTTATTAAATTTGTCGGCGTCGGGTTCTGGAAACACCATATATTTT.

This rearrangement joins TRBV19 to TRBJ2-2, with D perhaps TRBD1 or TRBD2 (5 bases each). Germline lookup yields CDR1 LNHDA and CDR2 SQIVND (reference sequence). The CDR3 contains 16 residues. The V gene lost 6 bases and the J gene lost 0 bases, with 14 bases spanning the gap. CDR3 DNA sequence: TGTGCCAGTAGGAAAGGGACCGACACGAACACCGGGGAGCTGTTTTTT. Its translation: CASRKGTDTNTGELFF.

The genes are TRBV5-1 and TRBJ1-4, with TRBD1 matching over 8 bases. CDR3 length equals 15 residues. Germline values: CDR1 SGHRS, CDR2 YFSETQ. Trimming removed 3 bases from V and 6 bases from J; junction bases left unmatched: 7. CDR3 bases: TGCGCCAGCAGCTCACTCGGGACAGGAGATGAAAAACTGTTTTTT. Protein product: CASSSLGTGDEKLFF.

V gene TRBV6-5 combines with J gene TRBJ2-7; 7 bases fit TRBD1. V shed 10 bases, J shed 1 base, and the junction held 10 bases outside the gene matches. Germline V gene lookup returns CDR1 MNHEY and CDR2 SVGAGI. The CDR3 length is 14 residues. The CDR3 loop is CAIRRTGLSYEQYF. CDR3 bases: TGTGCCATACGTCGGACAGGCCTTTCCTACGAGCAGTACTTC.

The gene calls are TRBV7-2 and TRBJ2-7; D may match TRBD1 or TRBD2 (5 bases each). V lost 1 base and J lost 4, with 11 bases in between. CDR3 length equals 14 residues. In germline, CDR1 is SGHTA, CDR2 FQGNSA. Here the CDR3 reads CASSLVGGGYEQYF. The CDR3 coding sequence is TGTGCCAGCAGCTTAGTTGGGGGTGGGTACGAGCAGTACTTC.

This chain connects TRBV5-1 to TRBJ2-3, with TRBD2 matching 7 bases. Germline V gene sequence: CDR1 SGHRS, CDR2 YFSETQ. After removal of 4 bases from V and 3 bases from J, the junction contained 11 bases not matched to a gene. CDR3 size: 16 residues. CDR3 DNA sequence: TGCGCCAGCAGCCCGGGACGGGCGGGAGTTACAGATACGCAGTATTTT. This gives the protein CASSPGRAGVTDTQYF.

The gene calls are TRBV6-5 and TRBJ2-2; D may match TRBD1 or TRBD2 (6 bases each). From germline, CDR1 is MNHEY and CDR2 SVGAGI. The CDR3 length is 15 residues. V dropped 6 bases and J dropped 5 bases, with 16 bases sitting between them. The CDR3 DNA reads TGTGCCAGCAGGGAGCGCGGGACACGGACCGGGGAGCTGTTTTTT. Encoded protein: CASRERGTRTGELFF.

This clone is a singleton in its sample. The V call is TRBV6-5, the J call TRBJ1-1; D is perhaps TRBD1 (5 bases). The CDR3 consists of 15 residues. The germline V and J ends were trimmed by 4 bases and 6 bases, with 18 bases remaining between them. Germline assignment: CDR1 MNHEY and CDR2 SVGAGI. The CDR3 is CASSSTQVLGPEAFF. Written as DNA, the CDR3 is TGTGCCAGCAGTTCCACACAGGTCCTCGGACCTGAAGCTTTCTTT.